This T cell receptor (beta chain) originates from a study of T cell repertoires in cytomegalovirus infection. MiXCR, run by TCRdb on the reads, gives a single entry per CDR3 protein. The data show about 470,000 distinct CDR3 sequences, more than 40% seen once. The CDR3 sequence is 14 residues long. CDR1 SGHTA and CDR2 FQGNSA come from the germline V gene. Trimming removed 2 bases at V and 5 bases at J, with 13 bases between. This clonotype was picked up a small number of times. Its antigen is unknown. V gene TRBV7-2 combines with J gene TRBJ2-7; D tentatively reads TRBD1 or TRBD2 (5 bases each). The sample in question was cultured PBMCs, obtained from culture after CMV antigen stimulation. This TCR came from a human donor in good health (CMV status not recorded). Some clones in this sample may be carry-over from other donors' samples. The chain's CDR3 is CASSLWGRDDEQYF. Here the CDR3 DNA reads TGTGCCAGCAGCTTATGGGGCAGGGACGACGAGCAGTACTTC. The entire variable domain, with the rest obtained from reference TRBV7-2 and TRBJ2-7, is as follows: GAGVSQSPSNKVTEKGKDVELRCDPISGHTALYWYRQSLGQGLEFLIYFQGNSAPDKSGLPSDRFSAERTGGSVSTLTIQRTQQEDSAVYLCASSLWGRDDEQYFGPGTRLTVT.